These T cell receptor beta chains were read from a single sample in a study of shared clonotypes between healthy human individuals. The repertoire was sequenced with immunoSEQ multiplex PCR; TCRdb's copy has only in-frame clones and lacks some. The repertoire holds some 2,000,000 clones, approximately 94% seen once, with around 0.13% in the top ten. Sequencing was done on a sample of naive CD4+ T cells sorted from blood. These receptor sequences come from a man aged 18 to 35 in good health. Each CDR3 is given with its conserved first and last residue. A D gene is named only where the DNA matches it firmly. Clone size, where shown, is once, few, many, or a class for clones that have expanded.

TRBJ2-5 | TRBV5-4 | - | TRBD1 | TGTGCCAGCAGCACGAACAGGGGGTTGAGGGAGACCCAGTACTTC | CASSTNRGLRETQYF
TRBJ1-1 | TRBV7-3 | few | - | TGTGCCAGCAGCGCACAAGGAGGTGACTCAAAAGCTTTCTTT | CASSAQGGDSKAFF
TRBJ2-5 | TRBV5-6 | once | TRBD2 | TGTGCCAGCAGCTTGGTTCGGGGGGAAGAGACCCAGTACTTC | CASSLVRGEETQYF
TRBJ2-2 | TRBV19 | - | - | TGTGCCAGTAGCACCCAAGGCGGGCTGAACACCGGGGAGCTGTTTTTT | CASSTQGGLNTGELFF
TRBJ2-7 | TRBV19 | - | - | TGTGCCAGTAGTACTGGGCGGGAACGCTCCTACGAGCAGTACTTC | CASSTGRERSYEQYF
TRBJ2-7 | TRBV6-6 | once | - | TGTGCCAGCAGCCTCGGACTTAGCGGTTACGAGCAGTACTTC | CASSLGLSGYEQYF
TRBJ1-1 | TRBV6-1 | - | - | TGTGCCAGCAGTGGACAACGTTCGAACACTGAAGCTTTCTTT | CASSGQRSNTEAFF
TRBJ2-7 | TRBV7-9 | few | - | TGTGCCAGCAGCCGCCCTGCGGGGGAGCAGTACTTC | CASSRPAGEQYF
TRBJ2-3 | TRBV4-3 | - | - | TGCGCCAGCAGCCAAGATAGGGCAGGGGCAGATACGCAGTATTTT | CASSQDRAGADTQYF
TRBJ2-7 | TRBV6-5 | - | - | TGTGCCAGCAGTTACCTGGACAGCAGCGAGCAGTACTTC | CASSYLDSSEQYF
TRBJ2-5 | TRBV29-1 | once | TRBD1 | TGCAGCGTTGAAAAGGGACAGAAAGAGACCCAGTACTTC | CSVEKGQKETQYF
TRBJ2-7 | TRBV28 | - | - | TGTGCCAGCAACCAGGGCTCCTACGAGCAGTACTTC | CASNQGSYEQYF
TRBJ1-6 | TRBV5-5 | once | - | TGTGCCAGCAGCTTTGCCGACGGATCGCCCCTCCACTTT | CASSFADGSPLHF